This T cell receptor beta chain comes out of a study of glioma-infiltrating T cells. The iRepertoire nested amplicon-rescue multiplex PCR amplified TCR alpha and beta CDR3s from RNA. Tissue mRNA or PBMC total RNA, roughly 90-400 ng, went into one-step reverse transcription and amplification. TCRdb used MiXCR to reprocess the multiplex PCR reads, holding one entry per CDR3 protein. The sample has about 400,000 distinct CDR3 sequences; about 40% are singletons. V gave up 11 bases and J gave up 4 bases; unmatched junction bases: 11. Germline V gene lookup returns CDR1 SNHLY and CDR2 FYNNEI. There are 15 residues in the CDR3.

The TCR originated in a human donor with low-grade glioma or glioblastoma, undergoing nonglioma brain surgery, or in good health (not recorded which). The chain carries TRBV2 and TRBJ1-1, with 12 nucleotides matching TRBD1. The sample was glioma tissue, nonneoplastic brain tissue, or PBMCs (not recorded which). The CDR3 DNA reads TGTGCCGGAGATCCGGGACAGGGGGCGCCCACTGAAGCTTTCTTT. This gives the protein CAGDPGQGAPTEAFF.